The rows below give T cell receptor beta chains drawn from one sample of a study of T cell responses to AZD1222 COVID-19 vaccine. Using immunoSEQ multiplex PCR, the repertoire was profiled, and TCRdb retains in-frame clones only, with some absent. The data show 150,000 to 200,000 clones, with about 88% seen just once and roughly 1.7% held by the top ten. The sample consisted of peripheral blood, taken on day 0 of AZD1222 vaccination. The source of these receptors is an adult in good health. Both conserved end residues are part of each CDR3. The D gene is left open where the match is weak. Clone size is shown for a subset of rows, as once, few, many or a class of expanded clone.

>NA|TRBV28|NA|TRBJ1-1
TGTGCCAGCAGTTTATCCCCAAACATGAACACTGAAGCTTTCTTT
CASSLSPNMNTEAFF
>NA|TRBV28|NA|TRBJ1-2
TGTGCCAGCAGCCGCTGGGAGGACAGAGCCCTCTCTGGCTACACCTTC
CASSRWEDRALSGYTF
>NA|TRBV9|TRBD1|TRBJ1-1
TGTGCCAGCAGCGCCGCCGGGACAGACACTGAAGCTTTCTTT
CASSAAGTDTEAFF
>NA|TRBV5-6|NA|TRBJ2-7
TGTGCCAGCAGCTCGACAGGCTACGAGCAGTACTTC
CASSSTGYEQYF
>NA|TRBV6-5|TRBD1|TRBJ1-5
TGTGCCAGCAGAGAGGGGGCGTTCGGCAATCAGCCCCAGCATTTT
CASREGAFGNQPQHF
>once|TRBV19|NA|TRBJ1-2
TGTGCCAGTACCCCCGGACAAACCACCATTCCCTATGGCTACACCTTC
CASTPGQTTIPYGYTF
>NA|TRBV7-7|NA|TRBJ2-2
TGTGCTAGCAGCTTAGCTTCCCCGGCCAACACCGGGGAGCTGTTTTTT
CASSLASPANTGELFF
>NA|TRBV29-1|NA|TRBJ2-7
TGCAGCATCGGCGGGAAACAGGGATCGCTTTACGAGCAGTACTTC
CSIGGKQGSLYEQYF
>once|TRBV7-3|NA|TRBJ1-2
TGTGCCAGCAGCTTGGGATCGATCTTCGGCTACACCTTC
CASSLGSIFGYTF
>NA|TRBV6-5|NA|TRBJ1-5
TGTGCCAGCTGCGTGAGTAGCAATCAGCCCCAGCATTTT
CASCVSSNQPQHF
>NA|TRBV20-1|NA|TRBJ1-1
TGCAGTGCTAGTTCGGACAGTGACACTGAAGCTTTCTTT
CSASSDSDTEAFF
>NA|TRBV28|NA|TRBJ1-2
TGTGCCAGCAGTTACTCCAGTGAACCTCGGAGAGGCTACACCTTC
CASSYSSEPRRGYTF
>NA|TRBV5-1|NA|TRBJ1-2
TGCGCCAGCAGCTTGGGAGGGGGGCTAAGCTATGGCTACACCTTC
CASSLGGGLSYGYTF
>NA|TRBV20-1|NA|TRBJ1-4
TGCAGTGCTGGCAGGAATGAAAAACTGTTTTTT
CSAGRNEKLFF
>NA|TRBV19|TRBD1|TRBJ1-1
TGTGCCAGTAGTCCGTTCCCCGGGACAGCGAACACTGAAGCTTTCTTT
CASSPFPGTANTEAFF
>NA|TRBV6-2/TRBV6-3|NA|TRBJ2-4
TGTGCCAGCAGTTACTCCGCGATAAAAAACATTCAGTACTTC
CASSYSAIKNIQYF
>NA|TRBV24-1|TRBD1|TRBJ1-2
TGTGCCACCAGTACAACAGGGGGGTATGGCTACACCTTC
CATSTTGGYGYTF
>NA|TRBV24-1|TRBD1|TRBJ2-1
TGTGCCACCAGCCGGGACAGCTCCTACAATGAGCAGTTCTTC
CATSRDSSYNEQFF
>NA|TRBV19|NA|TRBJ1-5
TGTGCCAGTATTGGGACGGCTTATAGCAATCAGCCCCAGCATTTT
CASIGTAYSNQPQHF
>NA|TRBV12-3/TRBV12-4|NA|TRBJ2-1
TGTGCCAGCAGTTTGCGTAGGTACAATGAGCAGTTCTTC
CASSLRRYNEQFF
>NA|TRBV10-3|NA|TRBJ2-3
TGTGCCATCAGTCCCTCTGGACAACTTAGCACAGATACGCAGTATTTT
CAISPSGQLSTDTQYF
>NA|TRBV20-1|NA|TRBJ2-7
TGCAGTGCTAGGGGAGAAACCAGGGTATTC
CSARGETRVF
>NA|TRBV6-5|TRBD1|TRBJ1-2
TGTGCCAGCAGTTACTTCCGGGACAGGGGTGATGGCTACACCTTC
CASSYFRDRGDGYTF
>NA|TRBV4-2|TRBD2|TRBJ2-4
TGTGCCAGCAGCCAAGATCCTAGCGGGGGGGCCAACATTCAGTACTTC
CASSQDPSGGANIQYF
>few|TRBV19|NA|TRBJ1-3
TGTGCCAGTACCCCAACACAGGGATCTGGAAACACCATATATTTT
CASTPTQGSGNTIYF
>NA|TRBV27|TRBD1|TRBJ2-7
TGTGCCAGCAGTTTACAGGGGGTAGGACCTTCCTACGAGCAGTACTTC
CASSLQGVGPSYEQYF
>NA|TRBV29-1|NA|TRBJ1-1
TGCAGCGTTCGACCTAGAGGGATGAACACTGAAGCTTTCTTT
CSVRPRGMNTEAFF
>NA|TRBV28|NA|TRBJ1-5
TGTGCCAGCAGTTTAGGGGTCCGTCAGCCCCAGCATTTT
CASSLGVRQPQHF
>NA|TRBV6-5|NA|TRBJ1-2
TGTGCCACCAGATTGGGTGAATGGGGCTACACCTTC
CATRLGEWGYTF
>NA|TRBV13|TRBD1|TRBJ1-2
TGTGCCAGCAGCTTAGGCGGGACAGATACCTATGGCTACACCTTC
CASSLGGTDTYGYTF
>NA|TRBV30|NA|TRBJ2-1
TGTGCCTGGAGTGTACAGCTGTTTGAGCAGTTCTTC
CAWSVQLFEQFF
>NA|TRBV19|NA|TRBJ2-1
TGTGCCAGTAGTATAGATCTAGGGATGGAGCAGTTCTTC
CASSIDLGMEQFF